This T cell receptor (beta chain) was sequenced for a study of T cell responses to AZD1222 COVID-19 vaccine. Produced via immunoSEQ multiplex PCR; TCRdb's table is partial and in-frame only. The sample carries 80,000 to 100,000 clones, 65% to 90% recorded once. The sample consisted of peripheral blood, taken on day 0 of AZD1222 vaccination. This receptor was obtained from an adult in good health.

CDR3 sequence: CASSQGPVGGEKLFF. The CDR3 nucleotides read TGTGCCAGCAGCCAAGGTCCGGTGGGGGGTGAAAAACTGTTTTTT. The rearrangement links TRBV3-1 (or the pseudogene TRBV3-2) to TRBJ1-4; D is perhaps TRBD1 (5 bases). V lost 1 base to trimming and J lost 7 bases, with 13 bases between them. Germline-derived CDR1 and CDR2 are LGHDT and YNNKEL (reference sequence). This CDR3 has 15 amino acids.